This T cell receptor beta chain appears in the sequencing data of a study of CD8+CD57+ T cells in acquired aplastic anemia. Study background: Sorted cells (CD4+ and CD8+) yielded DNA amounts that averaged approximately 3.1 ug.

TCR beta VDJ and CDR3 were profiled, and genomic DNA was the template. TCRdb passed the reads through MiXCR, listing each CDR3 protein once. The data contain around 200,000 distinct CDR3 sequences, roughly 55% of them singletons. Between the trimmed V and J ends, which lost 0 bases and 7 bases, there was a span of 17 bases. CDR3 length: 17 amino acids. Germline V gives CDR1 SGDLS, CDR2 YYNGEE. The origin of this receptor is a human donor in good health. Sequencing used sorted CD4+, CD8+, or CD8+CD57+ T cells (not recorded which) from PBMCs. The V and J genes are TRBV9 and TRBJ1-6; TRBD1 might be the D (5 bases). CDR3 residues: CASSVASEVRENSPLHF. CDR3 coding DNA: TGTGCCAGCAGCGTAGCTAGCGAGGTCAGGGAAAATTCACCCCTCCACTTT.